A single sample gave rise to the 23 T cell receptor beta chains below, sequenced in a study of T cell clonality in common variable immunodeficiency. Study conclusions and caveats: Fewer deletions and N-nucleotide insertions were reportedly seen in common variable immunodeficiency TCR beta sequences.

The data were produced by immunoSEQ multiplex PCR, yet TCRdb's version contains in-frame clones alone and is incomplete. The specimen has 32,000 or so clones, none found just once. No antigens are known for them. Sequences were obtained from peripheral blood mononuclear cells. The receptors derive from a human donor with common variable immunodeficiency.

This clone has at least ten counts. Sequencing ends 3 residues short of the CDR3 end; the germline J gene provides the rest. The chain is built from TRBV5-1 and TRBJ2-3; the D gene is possibly TRBD2 (5 bases). Germline V CDR1 and CDR2: SGHRS, YFSETQ. Trimming took 5 bases from V and 5 from J, leaving 9 bases between them. There are 12 residues in the CDR3. The sequenced CDR3 bases are TGCGCCAGCAGTCTTGAGGGAGATACG. This encodes CASSLEGDT. The CDR3 in full is CASSLEGDTQYF. Full variable domain (rest looked up from reference TRBV5-1 and TRBJ2-3): KAGVTQTPRYLIKTRGQQVTLSCSPISGHRSVSWYQQTPGQGLQFLFEYFSETQRNKGNFPGRFSGRQFSNSRSEMNVSTLELGDSALYLCASSLEGDTQYFGPGTRLTVL.

This clone was recorded a few times. The sequence runs out 3 residues before the end of the CDR3; the remainder is reconstructed from the germline J gene. The V and J genes are TRBV7-9 and TRBJ1-6, with D unresolved. CDR1 and CDR2 from the germline V gene are SEHNR and FQNEAQ (reference sequence). The CDR3 runs 14 residues. Deletions cut 5 bases from V and 5 bases from J, with 10 bases between. CDR3 residues: CASSLQRNNSPLHF. The CDR3 DNA, read in part, is TGTGCCAGCAGCCTGCAGAGAAATAATTCACCC.

Incomplete CDR3 DNA: TGTGCCAGCTCAGCGGGAGGGAATGAAAAA. Protein sequence: CASSAGGNEK. The CDR3 as a whole reads CASSAGGNEKLFF. The chain recombines TRBV18 with TRBJ1-4; D uncertain. The read comes to an end 3 residues before the CDR3 does, leaving the germline J gene to fill in the end. CDR1 is KGHSH, CDR2 LQKENI, per germline. The CDR3 has 13 residues. V was pared by 5 bases and J by 5 bases, with 9 bases between.

This clone has more than one count but fewer than ten. The read ends 3 residues shy of where the CDR3 ends; the end is completed using the germline J gene. This chain uses TRBV6-1 with TRBJ2-5, with a possible D match to TRBD2 (6 bases). The CDR3 runs 14 residues. V lost 4 bases and J lost 4, with 13 bases in between. The germline V gene encodes CDR1 MNHNS and CDR2 SASEGT. The CDR3 spells CASSGQPGGETQYF. CDR3 DNA (partial): TGTGCCAGCAGTGGACAGCCCGGGGGAGAGACC.

This clone was counted at least ten times. The CDR3 region is CASSLRGMEGNTIYF. The covered CDR3 bases are TGTGCCAGCAGCTTACGGGGGATGGAAGGAAACACC. The V and J genes are TRBV7-2 and TRBJ1-3; a weak D match, TRBD1 (5 bases). The read is 3 residues too short to cover the CDR3 end, so that end is filled in from the germline J gene. The CDR3 contains 15 residues. Trimming took off 2 bases at V and 4 bases at J, with 12 bases between the two ends. Germline V lookup: CDR1 SGHTA, CDR2 FQGNSA. The complete variable domain, with remaining parts taken from reference TRBV7-2 and TRBJ1-3, reads GAGVSQSPSNKVTEKGKDVELRCDPISGHTALYWYRQSLGQGLEFLIYFQGNSAPDKSGLPSDRFSAERTGGSVSTLTIQRTQQEDSAVYLCASSLRGMEGNTIYFGEGSWLTVV.

This clone was counted a few times. The read comes to an end 3 residues before the CDR3 does, leaving the germline J gene to fill in the end. V usage is TRBV2 and J usage is TRBJ2-5; 9 nucleotides agree with TRBD1. Germline CDR1 and CDR2: SNHLY and FYNNEI. With V trimmed by 4 bases and J by 5 bases, 8 bases remained unmatched. CDR3 length: 15 amino acids. This chain's CDR3 is CASSGRDRDRETQYF. CDR3 DNA (partial): TGTGCCAGCAGTGGCCGGGACAGGGATCGGGAGACC.

Worth noting for this clone: The CDR3 extends 3 residues past the end of the read, so its final part is completed from the germline J gene. This chain connects TRBV18 to TRBJ1-5; 8 nucleotides line up with TRBD1. Germline CDR1 and CDR2: KGHSH and LQKENI. With V trimmed by 3 bases and J by 6 bases, 4 bases remained unmatched. This CDR3 is built from 14 residues. The sequenced part of the CDR3 DNA is TGTGCCAGCTCACCGTCAGGGGGCAGTCAGCCC. Residues: CASSPSGGSQP. The CDR3 reads in full as CASSPSGGSQPQHF. Full variable domain (rest looked up from reference TRBV18 and TRBJ1-5): NAGVMQNPRHLVRRRGQEARLRCSPMKGHSHVYWYRQLPEEGLKFMVYLQKENIIDESGMPKERFSAEFPKEGPSILRIQQVVRGDSAAYFCASSPSGGSQPQHFGDGTRLSIL.

About this clone itself: The read terminates 3 residues ahead of where the CDR3 ends, so the germline J gene completes it. The rearrangement joins TRBV6-2 or TRBV6-3 to TRBJ2-7; TRBD2 matches 12 bases. After removal of 10 bases from V and 2 bases from J, the junction contained 6 bases not matched to a gene. Germline lookup yields CDR1 MNHEY and CDR2 SVGEGT. This CDR3 has 14 amino acids. The part of the CDR3 DNA that was read is TGTGCCACCAGACTAGCGGGGGTAACCTACGAG. It is translated as CATRLAGVTYE. The whole CDR3 protein reads CATRLAGVTYEQYF.

Ten or more counts support this clone. The CDR3 is cut off 3 residues early in the read; its end comes from the germline J gene. This rearrangement joins TRBV6-1 to TRBJ1-2; weak D call: TRBD1 (6 bases). V lost 4 bases and J lost 2, with 8 bases in between. Looked up from germline, CDR1 is MNHNS and CDR2 is SASEGT. The CDR3 totals 13 residues. The sequenced CDR3 bases are TGTGCCAGCAGTGGAGGACAGAACTATGGC. It yields the protein CASSGGQNYG. The whole CDR3 sequence reads CASSGGQNYGYTF.

This clone was recorded at least ten times. With the read ending 3 residues before the CDR3 end, the germline J gene is used to fill in that end. The rearrangement uses TRBV5-5 and TRBJ2-3; D call uncertain. CDR1 is SGHKS and CDR2 is YYEKEE in the germline V gene (reference sequence). Between the trimmed V and J ends, which lost 4 bases and 0 bases, there was a span of 9 bases. The CDR3 covers 14 residues. CDR3 loop: CASSPTWSTDTQYF. Partial CDR3 DNA: TGTGCCAGCAGCCCCACTTGGAGCACAGATACG. The full variable domain, completed using reference TRBV5-5 and TRBJ2-3, is DAGVTQSPTHLIKTRGQQVTLRCSPISGHKSVSWYQQVLGQGPQFIFQYYEKEERGRGNFPDRFSARQFPNYSSELNVNALLLGDSALYLCASSPTWSTDTQYFGPGTRLTVL.

There are many counts of this clone. The sequenced fragment ends 3 residues before the CDR3 boundary, so the rest is inferred from the germline J gene. The rearrangement uses TRBV30 and TRBJ1-2; the D gene is possibly TRBD1 (5 bases). V lost 2 bases to trimming and J lost 5 bases, with 24 bases between them. The V gene's germline CDR1 is GTSNPN and CDR2 SVGIG (reference sequence). The length of the CDR3 is 17 residues. CDR3 bases read: TGTGCCTGGAGTATTTATCTTCAGGCGGGGGGAAGGTATGGC. As protein: CAWSIYLQAGGRYG. The complete CDR3 reads CAWSIYLQAGGRYGYTF.

Ten or more counts support this clone. The DNA ends 3 residues before the CDR3 does, and the rest of the CDR3 is filled in from the germline J gene. The V call is TRBV2, the J call TRBJ2-7; TRBD2 is a possible D gene (7 bases). Per germline, CDR1 SNHLY and CDR2 FYNNEI. V was pared by 1 base and J by 6 bases, with 13 bases between. The CDR3 totals 14 residues. CDR3 sequence reads: CASSEEGGGVEQYF. CDR3 bases read: TGTGCCAGCAGTGAAGAAGGGGGAGGGGTCGAG.

This clone was counted between two and nine times. The read finishes 3 residues shy of the CDR3 end, and the germline J gene is used to complete it. V and J are TRBV19 and TRBJ1-5; D is perhaps TRBD1 (5 bases). Trimming took 7 bases from V and 2 from J, leaving 15 bases between them. Germline V gene lookup returns CDR1 LNHDA and CDR2 SQIVND (reference sequence). The CDR3 has 15 residues. The part of the CDR3 DNA that was read is TGTGCCAGTATCCCTGGGCAGGGAGGCAATCAGCCC. Residues: CASIPGQGGNQP. The full CDR3 sequence reads CASIPGQGGNQPQHF.

This clone appeared a few times. The DNA ends 3 residues before the CDR3 does, and the rest of the CDR3 is filled in from the germline J gene. V gene TRBV19 combines with J gene TRBJ1-2; D might be TRBD1 (6 bases). Per germline, CDR1 LNHDA and CDR2 SQIVND (reference sequence). The CDR3 extends over 14 amino acids. V was clipped by 4 bases and J by 1 base, with 10 bases between them. The CDR3: CASSTRTVNYGYTF. CDR3 DNA, as far as it was read: TGTGCCAGTAGTACCCGGACAGTTAACTATGGC.

As for this clone: The read terminates 3 residues before the CDR3 end, so the remaining end is supplied by the germline J gene. The genes are TRBV30 and TRBJ2-7, with TRBD2 identical over 11 bases. The germline gives CDR1 GTSNPN, CDR2 SVGIG (reference sequence). J gave up 6 bases and V 2 bases, and 9 bases lay outside the gene matches. CDR3 length: 15 residues. The CDR3 bases that were read are TGTGCCTGGAGTCGGGTATTAGCGGGGGGGCCCGAG. As protein: CAWSRVLAGGPE. The full CDR3 protein is CAWSRVLAGGPEQYF.

This clone came up many times. The sequenced fragment ends 3 residues before the CDR3 boundary, so the rest is inferred from the germline J gene. V is TRBV5-1 and J is TRBJ1-1, with a possible D match to TRBD1 (5 bases). CDR1 is SGHRS, CDR2 YFSETQ, per germline. The CDR3 spans 17 residues. V was pared by 4 bases and J by 0 bases, with 19 bases between. The CDR3 here is CASSLSQGGPMNTEAFF. The CDR3 bases that were read are TGCGCCAGCAGCCTATCCCAGGGTGGGCCCATGAACACTGAA.

This clone appeared a few times. The read terminates 3 residues before the CDR3 end, so the remaining end is supplied by the germline J gene. The rearrangement links TRBV6-4 to TRBJ2-3, with D maybe TRBD2 (5 bases). The CDR3 spans 15 residues. Between the trimmed V and J ends, which lost 6 bases and 4 bases, there was a span of 17 bases. CDR1 is MRHNA, CDR2 SNTAGT, per germline. CDR3 bases read: TGTGCCAGCAGCGCCACCCCGGGGTTGTCAGATACG. Translating it yields CASSATPGLSDT. The CDR3 in full is CASSATPGLSDTQYF.

This clone was detected many times. The read stops 3 residues short of the end of the CDR3; the missing end is completed from the germline J gene. V and J are TRBV19 and TRBJ1-1; no clear D gene. CDR3 size: 11 residues. Trimming shortened V by 8 bases and J by 6 bases, and 10 bases separated the two germline ends. CDR1 is LNHDA, CDR2 SQIVND, per germline (reference sequence). CDR3 in amino acids: CASRGVPEAFF. Partial CDR3 DNA: TGTGCCAGTCGGGGTGTCCCTGAA.

There are many counts of this clone. Read sequence stops 3 residues before the CDR3 end, and the germline J gene provides the missing end. The J gene is TRBJ2-5, the V gene TRBV7-8; TRBD2 agrees at 15 bases. The ends lost 6 bases at V and 1 base at J; junction bases unmatched: 6. This CDR3 has 17 amino acids. The germline gives CDR1 SGHVS, CDR2 FQNEAQ. CDR3 DNA, as far as it was read: TGTGCCAGCAGAACCGGGACTAGCGGGGGGCTCCAAGAGACC. It yields the protein CASRTGTSGGLQET. The full CDR3 is CASRTGTSGGLQETQYF.

Of note for this clone: The read falls 3 residues short of the CDR3 end, and the missing part is taken from the germline J gene. The chain recombines TRBV6-1 with TRBJ2-7; D is unclear. Germline lookup yields CDR1 MNHNS and CDR2 SASEGT. CDR3 length: 11 amino acids. Trimming removed 2 bases at V and 4 bases at J, with 3 bases between. The CDR3 DNA, read in part, is TGTGCCAGCAGTGAAAGGTACGAG. Translating it yields CASSERYE. The whole CDR3 protein is CASSERYEQYF.

This clone was recorded a few times. The sequenced fragment ends 3 residues before the CDR3 boundary, so the rest is inferred from the germline J gene. The chain links TRBV18 to TRBJ1-1; TRBD1 agrees at 7 bases. With 5 bases clipped from V and 1 base from J, the junction kept 4 bases outside the gene matches. The CDR3 spans 14 residues. CDR1 KGHSH and CDR2 LQKENI come from the germline V gene. The CDR3 loop reads CASSTGQSNTEAFF. Partial CDR3 DNA: TGTGCCAGCTCAACGGGACAGTCGAACACTGAA.

This clone was detected only a few times. The read terminates 3 residues ahead of where the CDR3 ends, so the germline J gene completes it. This rearrangement joins TRBV19 to TRBJ2-5, with 11 bases matching TRBD2. Germline loops: CDR1 LNHDA, CDR2 SQIVND (reference sequence). This CDR3 spans 15 amino acids. Trimming at V came to 5 bases and at J to 5 bases, leaving 7 bases not matched to a gene. This CDR3 is CASSSLAGAGETQYF. Partial CDR3 DNA: TGTGCCAGTAGTTCACTAGCGGGGGCAGGGGAGACC.

This clone has a count of ten or more. Read sequence stops 3 residues before the CDR3 end, and the germline J gene provides the missing end. The chain links TRBV5-1 to TRBJ1-6; 7 bases fit TRBD1. J was trimmed by 9 bases and V by 1 base; bases with no gene match: 7. The CDR3 length is 15 residues. Germline V gene lookup returns CDR1 SGHRS and CDR2 YFSETQ. The CDR3 bases that were read are TGCGCCAGCAGCTTGACAGGGGAAAAGGGTTCACCC. Its protein is CASSLTGEKGSP. The whole CDR3 region reads CASSLTGEKGSPLHF.